The 4 T cell receptor beta chains reported below all come from one sample, sequenced in a study of molecular identifiers for immune sequencing clone quantification. TCRdb reprocessed the PCR reads with MiXCR, giving one entry per CDR3 protein. This repertoire shows about 510,000 distinct CDR3 sequences, around 23% found once; its top ten account for roughly 0.77%. Sequenced sample: naive CD8+ T cells from blood, with Jurkat cell RNA spiked in. Sample subset: FACS-sorted CD8+CD4-CCR7+CD45RA+ naive T cells. All receptors derive from a human donor in good health. Some libraries in this study had Jurkat cell RNA spiked in.

This clonotype was observed a few times. The genes are TRBV20-1 and TRBJ1-4; 9 nucleotides align to TRBD1. J was trimmed by 8 bases and V by 5 bases; bases with no gene match: 9. The CDR3 sequence is 14 residues long. Germline V lookup: CDR1 DFQATT, CDR2 SNEGSKA (reference sequence). CDR3 coding DNA: TGCAGTGCTCGACGACAGGGGGGAGGAGAAAAACTGTTTTTT. Translating it yields CSARRQGGGEKLFF.

This clonotype was seen at least ten times. This rearrangement joins TRBV7-9 to TRBJ2-2; D may match TRBD1 or TRBD2 (5 bases each). The V end was cut by 5 bases, the J end by 0 bases, with 19 bases between. This CDR3 region has 18 residues. Germline V gene data show CDR1 as SEHNR and CDR2 as FQNEAQ (reference sequence). The CDR3 nucleotides are TGTGCCAGCAGCAAAACCGGGACCCCAGGATCGAACACCGGGGAGCTGTTTTTT. Its translation is CASSKTGTPGSNTGELFF.

As for this clonotype: A much larger clone lies a single base off, so this may be a read error. The chain links TRBV28 to TRBJ2-4; D possibly corresponds to TRBD1 (6 bases). Per germline, CDR1 MDHEN and CDR2 SYDVKM. The CDR3 covers 16 residues. The DNA of the CDR3 is TGTGCCAGCAGCGGAGACCAGGGGTTCGCCAAAATCATTCAGTACTTC. It translates to CASSGDQGFAKIIQYF.

Remarks on this clonotype: A much larger clone sits a single nucleotide away, making a read error possible. Given the absence of the conserved phenylalanine or tryptophan at the CDR3 end, a read error is likely. The CDR3 DNA follows: TGTGCCAGCAGTTACGGAATTTCGGGAGATACGCAGTATATT. It specifies CASSYGISGDTQYI. The rearrangement links TRBV6-5 to TRBJ2-3; D unresolved. Germline values: CDR1 MNHEY, CDR2 SVGAGI. The ends were cut back, 2 bases at V and 5 bases at J, with 11 bases in the middle. This CDR3 has 14 residues.